This TCR beta chain was documented in a study of early T cells in non-severe SARS-CoV-2 infection. This clonotype was recorded many times. The CDR3 totals 15 residues. Germline CDR1 and CDR2: SGHKS and YYEKEE (reference sequence). Trimming pared 0 bases from V and 0 bases from J, leaving 9 bases between. TCRdb redid the calling of the 5' RACE reads with MiXCR, one entry per CDR3 protein. The sample holds tens of thousands of distinct CDR3 sequences, approximately 6.2% seen once. This chain uses TRBV5-5 with TRBJ1-1, with unresolved D. The sequenced sample was whole blood. This clonotype originated in an adult who was a healthcare worker with PCR-confirmed SARS-CoV-2 infection or an uninfected control (not recorded which). The CDR3 loop is CASSLAPGMNTEAFF. CDR3 bases: TGTGCCAGCAGCTTGGCCCCAGGAATGAACACTGAAGCTTTCTTT.